This T cell receptor beta chain was captured by sequencing in a study of blood T cell repertoires in COVID-19. As for the study in general: Specimens from acute and convalescent COVID-19 originated in the United States, Italy and Spain. Sample material is recorded as cDNA or gDNA derived from T cells, B-cell-depleted T cells, or PBMCs.

Per the authors' pipeline: Researchers report that nucleated cell counts were estimated from reference gene primer amplification. Sequenced by immunoSEQ multiplex PCR; TCRdb stores in-frame clones only, minus some. Clone size and V and J calls were adopted from that table, with D and trimming inferred from the DNA. The table has 110,000 or so clones, roughly four fifths seen once; the top ten hold 7.5% to 10%. This clone has only one observation. Sequenced material: peripheral blood. The TCR sequence derives from a woman in her 70s with acute or convalescent COVID-19.

The CDR3: CASSREVYREQYF. The DNA of the CDR3 is TGTGCCAGCAGCCGAGAAGTCTACAGGGAGCAGTATTTT. The chain uses TRBV14 and TRBJ2-3; maybe TRBD1 (6 bases). Germline V lookup: CDR1 SGHDN, CDR2 FVKESK. Trimming shortened V by 4 bases and J by 11 bases, and 16 bases separated the two germline ends. CDR3 length: 13 residues.